Listed below are T cell receptor beta chains from one sample, sequenced in a study of beta chain features in type 1 diabetes. Sequenced by immunoSEQ multiplex PCR; TCRdb stores in-frame clones only, minus some. The repertoire consists of 810,000 or so clones, with around a sixth occurring once and the leading ten covering 0.02% to 0.025%. Sequencing was performed on naive CD4+ T cells from blood. These receptors originate from a woman aged 18-35 years in good health. Both conserved end residues are part of each CDR3. Each record gives: J gene, D gene, clone size, V gene, CDR3 protein, CDR3 DNA. D genes are given only for firm matches. Clone size, where shown, is once, few, many, or a class for clones that have expanded.

j_call: TRBJ2-2; d_call: NA; clone_size: few; v_call: TRBV11-3; cdr3_aa: CASSPTGMNTGELFF; cdr3_nt: TGTGCCAGCAGCCCCACAGGGATGAACACCGGGGAGCTGTTTTTT
j_call: TRBJ1-1; d_call: NA; clone_size: few; v_call: TRBV19; cdr3_aa: CASKDAPAGNTEAFF; cdr3_nt: TGTGCCAGTAAGGACGCCCCGGCGGGGAACACTGAAGCTTTCTTT
j_call: TRBJ2-7; d_call: NA; clone_size: once; v_call: TRBV10-1; cdr3_aa: CASSEDFHEQYF; cdr3_nt: TGCGCCAGCAGTGAAGACTTCCACGAGCAGTACTTC
j_call: TRBJ1-4; d_call: TRBD1; clone_size: few; v_call: TRBV2; cdr3_aa: CASSLDRGRANEKLFF; cdr3_nt: TGTGCCAGCAGTCTCGACAGGGGGCGAGCTAATGAAAAACTGTTTTTT
j_call: TRBJ2-2; d_call: NA; clone_size: few; v_call: TRBV7-9; cdr3_aa: CASSRQGAAPNTGELFF; cdr3_nt: TGTGCCAGCAGCCGGCAGGGAGCGGCTCCGAACACCGGGGAGCTGTTTTTT
j_call: TRBJ1-4; d_call: NA; clone_size: NA; v_call: TRBV6-5; cdr3_aa: CASSRTEINEKLFF; cdr3_nt: TGTGCCAGCAGCCGGACGGAGATCAATGAAAAACTGTTTTTT
j_call: TRBJ2-7; d_call: TRBD2; clone_size: NA; v_call: TRBV4-3; cdr3_aa: CASSQDRGPGLASPSSYEQYF; cdr3_nt: TGCGCCAGCAGCCAAGATCGGGGACCGGGACTAGCGAGTCCAAGCTCCTACGAGCAGTACTTC
j_call: TRBJ2-1; d_call: NA; clone_size: few; v_call: TRBV9; cdr3_aa: CASSLQVGGNEQFF; cdr3_nt: TGTGCCAGCAGCCTACAGGTTGGGGGGAATGAGCAGTTCTTC
j_call: TRBJ2-7; d_call: NA; clone_size: NA; v_call: TRBV7-2; cdr3_aa: CASSQDRQHSYEQYF; cdr3_nt: TGTGCCAGCAGCCAAGATAGGCAGCACTCCTACGAGCAGTACTTC
j_call: TRBJ2-5; d_call: TRBD2; clone_size: NA; v_call: TRBV5-1; cdr3_aa: CASTQTGTTKETQYF; cdr3_nt: TGCGCCAGCACACAGACCGGGACTACAAAAGAGACCCAGTACTTC
j_call: TRBJ2-1; d_call: TRBD2; clone_size: few; v_call: TRBV18; cdr3_aa: CASSPTSGIYNEQFF; cdr3_nt: TGTGCCAGCTCACCTACTAGCGGGATCTACAATGAGCAGTTCTTC
j_call: TRBJ2-7; d_call: NA; clone_size: NA; v_call: TRBV27; cdr3_aa: CASSLIGGSYEQYF; cdr3_nt: TGTGCCAGCAGCCTTATCGGGGGCTCCTACGAGCAGTACTTC
j_call: TRBJ1-2; d_call: NA; clone_size: few; v_call: TRBV7-9; cdr3_aa: CASSLGTAGDGYTF; cdr3_nt: TGTGCCAGCAGCTTAGGGACAGCCGGGGATGGCTACACCTTC
j_call: TRBJ2-7; d_call: NA; clone_size: NA; v_call: TRBV7-2; cdr3_aa: CASTIGSGTLYEQYF; cdr3_nt: TGTGCCAGCACCATAGGGTCCGGGACACTTTACGAGCAGTACTTC
j_call: TRBJ2-3; d_call: TRBD1; clone_size: few; v_call: TRBV29-1; cdr3_aa: CSVWDRATDTQYF; cdr3_nt: TGCAGCGTTTGGGACAGGGCCACAGATACGCAGTATTTT
j_call: TRBJ2-7; d_call: TRBD2; clone_size: NA; v_call: TRBV27; cdr3_aa: CASIMRAGERYEQYF; cdr3_nt: TGTGCCAGCATAATGCGAGCGGGAGAAAGGTACGAGCAGTACTTC
j_call: TRBJ2-3; d_call: TRBD2; clone_size: NA; v_call: TRBV5-8; cdr3_aa: CASSFLQGLAGVPTDTQYF; cdr3_nt: TGTGCCAGCAGCTTCCTGCAAGGGCTAGCGGGGGTACCCACAGATACGCAGTATTTT
j_call: TRBJ2-3; d_call: NA; clone_size: NA; v_call: TRBV4-2; cdr3_aa: CASSQVESDQGTQYF; cdr3_nt: TGTGCCAGCAGCCAAGTCGAGTCGGACCAAGGTACGCAGTATTTT
j_call: TRBJ2-1; d_call: NA; clone_size: NA; v_call: TRBV7-6; cdr3_aa: CASSLEGGTNNEQFF; cdr3_nt: TGTGCCAGCAGCTTAGAAGGGGGGACGAACAATGAGCAGTTCTTC
j_call: TRBJ2-4; d_call: NA; clone_size: NA; v_call: TRBV6-1; cdr3_aa: CASSEVARADIQYF; cdr3_nt: TGTGCCAGCAGTGAAGTCGCCAGGGCGGACATTCAGTACTTC
j_call: TRBJ2-1; d_call: NA; clone_size: once; v_call: TRBV14; cdr3_aa: CASSPGLHWDKQFF; cdr3_nt: TGTGCCAGCAGCCCGGGACTCCACTGGGATAAGCAGTTCTTC
j_call: TRBJ2-3; d_call: TRBD1; clone_size: NA; v_call: TRBV28; cdr3_aa: CASIPDRVADTQYF; cdr3_nt: TGTGCCAGCATCCCCGACAGGGTGGCAGATACGCAGTATTTT